The text below deals with one TCR beta chain. How the authors handled the data: Amplified reference gene primers provided the basis for estimating nucleated cell counts. Only in-frame clones appear in the TCRdb table, and some are missing; sequencing was by immunoSEQ multiplex PCR. For V, J and clone size, that table is used; D and trimming come from the DNA. The top ten clones hold 1% of a sample with 340,000 or so clones, roughly 84% of them seen once. From germline, CDR1 is LGHDT and CDR2 YNNKEL (reference sequence). Trimming took off 0 bases at V and 8 bases at J, with 13 bases between the two ends. There are 14 residues in the CDR3. This specimen comes from a study of blood T cell repertoires in COVID-19. Overall study: Collection of acute and convalescent COVID-19 samples took place in the United States, Italy and Spain. Sample material is recorded as cDNA or gDNA derived from T cells, B-cell-depleted T cells, or PBMCs.

V usage is TRBV3-1 (or the pseudogene TRBV3-2) and J usage is TRBJ1-2; possible D gene TRBD1, 6 bases. The source of this sequence is a man aged 45-65 years with active or convalescent COVID-19. The sequenced sample consisted of peripheral blood. The CDR3 nucleotides read TGTGCCAGCAGCCAAGATACGACAGGCGGAGGCTACACCTTC. As protein: CASSQDTTGGGYTF.